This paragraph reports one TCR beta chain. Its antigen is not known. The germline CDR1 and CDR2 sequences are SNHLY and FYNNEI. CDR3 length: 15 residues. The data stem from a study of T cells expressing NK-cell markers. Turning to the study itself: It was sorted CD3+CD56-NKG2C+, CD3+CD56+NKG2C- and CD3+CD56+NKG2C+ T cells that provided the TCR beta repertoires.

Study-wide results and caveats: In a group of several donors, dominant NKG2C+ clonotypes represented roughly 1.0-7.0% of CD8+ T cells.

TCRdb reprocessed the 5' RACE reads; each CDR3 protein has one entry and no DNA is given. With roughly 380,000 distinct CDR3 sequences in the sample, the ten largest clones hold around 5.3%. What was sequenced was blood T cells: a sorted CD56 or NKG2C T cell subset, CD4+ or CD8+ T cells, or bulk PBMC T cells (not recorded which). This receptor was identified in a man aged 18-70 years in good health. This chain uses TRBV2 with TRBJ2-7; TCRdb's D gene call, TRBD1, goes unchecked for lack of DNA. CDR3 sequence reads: CASRPFGTGSYEQYF.